This T cell receptor (beta chain) came from a study of blood T cell repertoires in COVID-19. Data came from immunoSEQ multiplex PCR; TCRdb stores just in-frame clones and leaves some out. Among over 100,000 clones listed, over 70% were seen once. This receptor was obtained from a human donor in a cohort sampled during active or convalescent COVID-19. The sample consisted of peripheral blood.

CDR3 DNA: TGTGCCAGCAGTGAATGGGCTCGCACAGATACGCAGTATTTT. Translation: CASSEWARTDTQYF. The chain links TRBV25-1 to TRBJ2-3; D is uncertain. V dropped 1 base and J dropped 1 base, with 6 bases sitting between them. The CDR3 length is 14 residues. CDR1 and CDR2 from the germline V gene are MGHDK and SYGVNS.